This T cell receptor (beta chain) is from a study of T cell changes during pregnancy in multiple sclerosis. Profiling relied on immunoSEQ multiplex PCR, and the TCRdb table lists in-frame clones only, not all of them. The sample lists approximately 88,000 clones, just under 95% occurring once. The CDR3 runs to 16 residues. V gave up 3 bases and J gave up 0 bases, with 12 bases separating them. Germline assignment: CDR1 LNHDA and CDR2 SQIVND (reference sequence). V gene TRBV19 combines with J gene TRBJ2-4; possibly TRBD2 for D (6 bases). The sequences come from peripheral blood, collected in the third trimester of pregnancy. This TCR was sampled from a female donor with multiple sclerosis, enrolled in a pregnancy study. CDR3 bases: TGTGCCAGTAGTATGGGGGACTCCATAGCCAAAAACATTCAGTACTTC. Translated, it gives CASSMGDSIAKNIQYF.